The sequence of this T cell receptor beta chain was determined in a study of cytomegalovirus exposure and HLA in healthy donors. Worth noting for this clone: No antigen is known for it.

Study results and caveats: Later analysis suggested most CMV-associated TCR beta chains were HLA-restricted.

V lost 5 bases and J lost 0; bases outside the gene matches: 8. The germline V gene encodes CDR1 SGHVS and CDR2 FQNEAQ. The CDR3 runs to 16 residues. Amplification used 60 Vbeta primers and 13 Jbeta primers. The data were produced by immunoSEQ multiplex PCR, yet TCRdb's version contains in-frame clones alone and is incomplete. Of around 190,000 clones listed, under 80% are singletons. The TCR was taken from a man aged 30 to 39 in good health and CMV-seropositive. The chain joins TRBV7-8 to TRBJ2-7; TRBD1 agrees at 9 bases. Sequenced sample: PBMCs. In DNA, the CDR3 is TGTGCCAGCAGCCCCCGACAGGGGGGGTCCTCCTACGAGCAGTACTTC. It codes for CASSPRQGGSSYEQYF.